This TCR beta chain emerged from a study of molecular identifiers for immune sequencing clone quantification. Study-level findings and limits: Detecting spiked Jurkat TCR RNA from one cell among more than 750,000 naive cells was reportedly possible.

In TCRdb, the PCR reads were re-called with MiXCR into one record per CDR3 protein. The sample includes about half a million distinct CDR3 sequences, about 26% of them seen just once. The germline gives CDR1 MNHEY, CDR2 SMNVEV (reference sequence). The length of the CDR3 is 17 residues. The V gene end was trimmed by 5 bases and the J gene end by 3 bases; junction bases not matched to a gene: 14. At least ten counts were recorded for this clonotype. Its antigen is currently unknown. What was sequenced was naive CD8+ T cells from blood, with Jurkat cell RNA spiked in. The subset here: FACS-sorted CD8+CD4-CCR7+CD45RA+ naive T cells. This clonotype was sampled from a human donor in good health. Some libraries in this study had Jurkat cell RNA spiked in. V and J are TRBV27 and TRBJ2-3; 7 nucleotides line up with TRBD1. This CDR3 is CASSLFNTGANTDTQYF. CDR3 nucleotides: TGTGCCAGCAGTCTATTCAATACAGGGGCGAATACAGATACGCAGTATTTT.